The 26 T cell receptor beta chains in this list originate from one sample, sequenced in a study of CD8 T cell repertoires and HIV-1 epitope variants. For these TCRs, the target antigens are not known. The data were produced by immunoSEQ multiplex PCR, yet TCRdb's version contains in-frame clones alone and is incomplete. The sample consists of some 3,100 clones, approximately 71% of them appearing once. Source material: cultured CD8+ T cells derived from PBMCs. These receptors were taken from a male donor with HIV.

This clone was seen once. The chain carries TRBV29-1 and TRBJ1-1; perhaps TRBD1 as D (5 bases). V was cut by 3 bases and J by 5 bases, with 10 bases left in between. Per germline, CDR1 SQVTM and CDR2 ANQGSEA. The CDR3 covers 12 residues. CDR3 in amino acids: CSVDRARTEAFF. The CDR3 coding sequence is TGCAGCGTTGACAGGGCTAGGACTGAAGCTTTCTTT.

This clone was seen more than once but under ten times. J is TRBJ1-1 and V is TRBV6-4, with D tentatively TRBD1 (6 bases). Trimming left V 4 bases short and J 9 bases short, with 15 bases between. CDR3 length: 13 amino acids. Per germline, CDR1 MRHNA and CDR2 SNTAGT. The CDR3 DNA follows: TGTGCCAGCAGTGTCGATCAACAGGGAAAAGCTTTCTTT. It is translated as CASSVDQQGKAFF.

The gene calls are TRBV18 and TRBJ2-5; TRBD1 is a possible D gene (6 bases). Germline values: CDR1 KGHSH, CDR2 LQKENI. The length of the CDR3 is 15 residues. The V end lost 3 bases, the J end lost 2 bases, and 13 bases lay between the germline ends. CDR3 nucleotide sequence: TGTGCCAGCTCACCCCGGGACACCCCTCAAGAGACCCAGTACTTC. This translates into CASSPRDTPQETQYF. Drawing the rest from reference TRBV18 and TRBJ2-5, the complete variable domain is NAGVMQNPRHLVRRRGQEARLRCSPMKGHSHVYWYRQLPEEGLKFMVYLQKENIIDESGMPKERFSAEFPKEGPSILRIQQVVRGDSAAYFCASSPRDTPQETQYFGPGTRLLVL.

The genes are TRBV28 and TRBJ1-1; tentative D call: TRBD1 (5 bases). Germline V gene lookup returns CDR1 MDHEN and CDR2 SYDVKM. Trimming shortened V by 8 bases and J by 5 bases, and 12 bases separated the two germline ends. The CDR3 totals 12 residues. CDR3 bases: TGTGCCAGCGCCAGGGTTGGGACTGAAGCTTTCTTT. This sequence encodes CASARVGTEAFF.

This chain uses TRBV19 with TRBJ2-1, with 9 bases lining up with TRBD2. Germline-derived CDR1 and CDR2 are LNHDA and SQIVND (reference sequence). The CDR3 extends over 14 amino acids. Unmatched junction bases numbered 1, after V lost 2 bases and J lost 5 bases. CDR3 sequence reads: CASSILAGDNEQFF. CDR3 nucleotide sequence: TGTGCCAGTAGTATATTAGCGGGAGACAATGAGCAGTTCTTC.

The CDR3 bases are TGTGCCAGCAGTGTGGGCGGGGGCCTCTCCTACGAGCAGTACTTC. This translates into CASSVGGGLSYEQYF. The rearrangement uses TRBV2 and TRBJ2-7; D may be TRBD2 (7 bases). Trimming stripped 4 bases from V and 0 bases from J, with 13 bases between. CDR3 length equals 15 residues. The germline CDR1 and CDR2 sequences are SNHLY and FYNNEI.

This chain uses TRBV18 with TRBJ1-2, with a possible D match to TRBD1 (6 bases). The CDR3 extends over 15 amino acids. V gave up 2 bases and J gave up 4 bases, with 14 bases separating them. CDR1 and CDR2 (germline): KGHSH, LQKENI. The CDR3 DNA sequence: TGTGCCAGCTCACCAAATTCAGGGGAGGGCTATGGCTACACCTTC. Its protein product is CASSPNSGEGYGYTF.

A single count supports this clone. V usage is TRBV27 and J usage is TRBJ2-3; the D call may be TRBD1 or TRBD2 (5 bases each). Looked up from germline, CDR1 is MNHEY and CDR2 is SMNVEV (reference sequence). The V end was cut by 0 bases, the J end by 4 bases, with 11 bases between. CDR3 length: 15 residues. CDR3 nucleotides: TGTGCCAGCAGTTTATCGAGGGACGGCTCAGATACGCAGTATTTT. This translates into CASSLSRDGSDTQYF.

The chain combines TRBV7-9 with TRBJ2-7, with D possibly matching TRBD2 (5 bases). Trimming cost V 3 bases and J 3 bases, with 9 bases left between them. The CDR3 runs to 13 residues. The germline V gene has CDR1 SEHNR and CDR2 FQNEAQ (reference sequence). The CDR3 DNA reads TGTGCCAGCAGCTTGAGGGAACTCTACGAGCAGTACTTC. This translates into CASSLRELYEQYF.

The CDR3 nucleotides read TGTGCCAGCAGCTTAGGTGGCCCGGTGAGAGAGACCCAGTACTTC. Protein: CASSLGGPVRETQYF. The V gene is TRBV11-2, the J gene TRBJ2-5, with D uncertain. V was clipped by 1 base and J by 4 bases, with 13 bases between them. Germline V CDR1 and CDR2: SGHAT, FQNNGV. The CDR3 totals 15 residues.

This chain connects TRBV28 to TRBJ1-1; D unclear. The V end lost 10 bases, the J end lost 4 bases, and 16 bases lay between the germline ends. Germline V gene data show CDR1 as MDHEN and CDR2 as SYDVKM. CDR3 size: 13 residues. The CDR3 coding sequence is TGTGCCACCACACGCCTTTTGGGCACTGAAGCTTTCTTT. Translation gives CATTRLLGTEAFF.

The rearrangement uses TRBV28 and TRBJ1-1; 8 nucleotides line up with TRBD1. Trimming removed 5 bases from V and 8 bases from J; junction bases left unmatched: 7. Germline values: CDR1 MDHEN, CDR2 SYDVKM. The CDR3 runs to 13 residues. The CDR3 nucleotides read TGTGCCAGCAGTCCCATTGGGACAGGAGAAGCTTTCTTT. It translates to CASSPIGTGEAFF.

The chain employs TRBV19 and TRBJ1-2; possible D gene TRBD1, 5 bases. The CDR3 extends over 15 amino acids. The germline CDR1 and CDR2 sequences are LNHDA and SQIVND (reference sequence). V dropped 2 bases and J dropped 6 bases, with 16 bases sitting between them. CDR3 protein: CASSIQVTELDGYTF. CDR3 DNA: TGTGCCAGTAGTATACAGGTGACAGAACTTGATGGCTACACCTTC.

The genes are TRBV5-6 and TRBJ2-2; 7 positions agree with TRBD1. V gave up 4 bases and J gave up 1 base; unmatched junction bases: 4. Germline CDR1 SGHDT, CDR2 YYEEEE. There are 15 residues in the CDR3. CDR3 protein: CASSSRQGNTGELFF. The CDR3 DNA is TGTGCCAGCAGCAGTCGACAGGGGAACACCGGGGAGCTGTTTTTT.

This clone has a single count. The chain employs TRBV5-1 and TRBJ2-7, with 8 bases matching TRBD1. This CDR3 region has 14 residues. Germline assignment: CDR1 SGHRS and CDR2 YFSETQ. V lost 4 bases to trimming and J lost 4 bases; unmatched junction nucleotides: 7. The CDR3 nucleotides read TGCGCCAGCAGCGTTCCAGGGGGCGGGTACGAGCAGTACTTC. Translation gives CASSVPGGGYEQYF.

This chain uses TRBV27 with TRBJ2-1; 7 bases are a match to TRBD1. V lost 7 bases to trimming and J lost 1 base; unmatched junction nucleotides: 4. Germline V gene data show CDR1 as MNHEY and CDR2 as SMNVEV (reference sequence). This CDR3 is built from 14 residues. DNA of the CDR3: TGTGCCAGCAAGAGGACAGGTTCCTACAATGAGCAGTTCTTC. Translation gives CASKRTGSYNEQFF.

This clone came up once. V usage is TRBV7-8 and J usage is TRBJ2-5, with D possibly TRBD1 on 5 matching bases. CDR3 length equals 14 residues. The ends were cut back, 6 bases at V and 9 bases at J, with 20 bases in the middle. Germline lookup yields CDR1 SGHVS and CDR2 FQNEAQ. The CDR3 here is CASRVGAQVTAQYF. CDR3 DNA sequence: TGTGCCAGCAGGGTTGGGGCCCAAGTGACGGCCCAGTACTTC.

The chain links TRBV9 to TRBJ2-2, with D possibly TRBD2 on 6 matching bases. Germline loops: CDR1 SGDLS, CDR2 YYNGEE. The V end lost 6 bases, the J end lost 2 bases, and 11 bases lay between the germline ends. This CDR3 comprises 14 residues. The CDR3 region has the DNA TGTGCCAGCAACTACGGACTAAACACCGGGGAGCTGTTTTTT. Protein: CASNYGLNTGELFF.

The V gene is TRBV4-3, the J gene TRBJ1-3, with D maybe TRBD1 (5 bases). Germline CDR1 is LGHNA and CDR2 is YSLEER. V was clipped by 0 bases and J by 0 bases, with 9 bases between them. The CDR3 totals 16 residues. CDR3 DNA: TGCGCCAGCAGCCAAGAATGGGGGGACTCTGGAAACACCATATATTTT. It encodes CASSQEWGDSGNTIYF.

The chain employs TRBV18 and TRBJ1-4; no clear D. The ends were cut back, 2 bases at V and 3 bases at J, with 7 bases in the middle. This CDR3 is built from 14 residues. From germline, CDR1 is KGHSH and CDR2 LQKENI. This chain's CDR3 is CASSPGEANEKLFF. The CDR3 DNA follows: TGTGCCAGCTCACCAGGGGAAGCTAATGAAAAACTGTTTTTT.

This clone was counted between two and nine times. V gene TRBV6-1 combines with J gene TRBJ2-3; 7 nucleotides align to TRBD2. V trimming: 3 bases; J trimming: 3 bases; junction bases outside the gene matches: 6. Germline assignment: CDR1 MNHNS and CDR2 SASEGT. The CDR3 is 15 residues long. The CDR3 region has the DNA TGTGCCAGCAGTGATAGGTGGGAGGGAACAGATACGCAGTATTTT. Amino acid sequence: CASSDRWEGTDTQYF.

The chain employs TRBV4-2 and TRBJ2-4, with 10 bases matching TRBD1. The CDR3 sequence is 15 residues long. V was clipped by 3 bases and J by 7 bases; unmatched bases: 6. Germline V lookup: CDR1 LGHNA, CDR2 YNFKEQ. CDR3 sequence: CASSHLDRGLNIQYF. In DNA, the CDR3 is TGTGCCAGCAGCCACCTGGACAGGGGGTTGAACATTCAGTACTTC.

This clone was counted between two and nine times. The V and J genes are TRBV9 and TRBJ2-5, with 7 positions matching TRBD2. Germline CDR1 is SGDLS and CDR2 is YYNGEE. The CDR3 length is 15 residues. Trimming at V came to 3 bases and at J to 6 bases, leaving 11 bases not matched to a gene. The CDR3 coding sequence is TGTGCCAGCAGCGGCCGGGACTATGAGCGGCAGACCCAGTACTTC. This codes for CASSGRDYERQTQYF.

This clone was seen a single time. The V gene is TRBV28, the J gene TRBJ2-5; TRBD2 matches at 7 bases. The CDR3 contains 13 residues. V dropped 6 bases and J dropped 4; count of bases not matched to a gene: 5. Germline CDR1 reads MDHEN; CDR2 reads SYDVKM. The CDR3 spells CASRPGLVETQYF. CDR3 nucleotide sequence: TGTGCCAGCAGGCCCGGACTAGTAGAGACCCAGTACTTC.

V gene TRBV19 combines with J gene TRBJ2-1, with TRBD1 matching 7 bases. Germline V gives CDR1 LNHDA, CDR2 SQIVND (reference sequence). The CDR3 length is 15 residues. V lost 6 bases to trimming and J lost 2 bases; unmatched junction nucleotides: 7. CDR3 in DNA: TGTGCCAGTAGCTCTACAGGGGCCACCTACAATGAGCAGTTCTTC. Translation gives CASSSTGATYNEQFF.

This chain uses TRBV7-9 with TRBJ2-7; D not resolved. V lost 5 bases, J lost 1 base, and 18 bases lay in between. Germline loops: CDR1 SEHNR, CDR2 FQNEAQ (reference sequence). The CDR3 consists of 16 residues. CDR3 nucleotide sequence: TGTGCCAGCAGCCTCAAGCCCCGGACGGATTCCTACGAGCAGTACTTC. Translation gives CASSLKPRTDSYEQYF.